This entry concerns a single T cell receptor (beta chain). Its antigen is as yet unknown. Clones were read by immunoSEQ multiplex PCR, and TCRdb kept only the in-frame ones, dropping some. The table lists roughly 2.5 million clones, more than 80% of them singletons, with roughly 0.13% in the top ten. This sample stems from a study of shared clonotypes between healthy human individuals. Study as a whole: Samples came from two female and three male donors aged 18 to 49.

The ends were cut back, 6 bases at V and 0 bases at J, with 8 bases in the middle. This CDR3 spans 12 amino acids. Germline assignment: CDR1 GTSNPN and CDR2 SVGIG (reference sequence). Broader study findings: Blood alone was sampled, and tissue repertoires likely differ.

The clonotype comes from a man aged 18 to 29 in good health. Material for sequencing was naive CD4+ T cells sorted from blood. This sample's subset: CD45RA+ positively selected. J is TRBJ1-1 and V is TRBV30; no clear D. This CDR3 is CACIRVNTEAFF. In nucleotides, the CDR3 is TGTGCCTGCATTAGGGTGAACACTGAAGCTTTCTTT.